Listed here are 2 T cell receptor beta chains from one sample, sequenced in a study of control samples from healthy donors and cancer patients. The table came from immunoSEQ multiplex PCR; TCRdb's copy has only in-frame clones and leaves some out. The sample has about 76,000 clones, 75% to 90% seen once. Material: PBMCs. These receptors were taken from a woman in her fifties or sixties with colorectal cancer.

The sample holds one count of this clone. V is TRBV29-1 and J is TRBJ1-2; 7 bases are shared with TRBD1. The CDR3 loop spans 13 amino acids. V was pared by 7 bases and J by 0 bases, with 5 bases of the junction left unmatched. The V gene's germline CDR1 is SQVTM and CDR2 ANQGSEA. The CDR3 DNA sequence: TGCAGCGCCAGGGGACAGACTAACTATGGCTACACCTTC. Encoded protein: CSARGQTNYGYTF.

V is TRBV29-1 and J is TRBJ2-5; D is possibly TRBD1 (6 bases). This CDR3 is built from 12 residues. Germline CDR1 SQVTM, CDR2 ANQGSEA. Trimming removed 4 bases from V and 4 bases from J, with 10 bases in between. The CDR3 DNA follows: TGCAGCGTTGGCTCAGGGGCAGAGACCCAGTACTTC. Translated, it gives CSVGSGAETQYF.